The clone carrying this TCR beta chain was seen only once. Measured with immunoSEQ multiplex PCR; TCRdb has only the in-frame clones, and not every one. The data contain under 25,000 clones, over 75% of them singletons. This sample is drawn from a study of blood T cell repertoires in COVID-19. CDR3 length: 14 amino acids. J gave up 3 bases and V 4 bases, and 4 bases lay outside the gene matches. The germline CDR1 and CDR2 sequences are SGHDT and YYEEEE. The sequence derives from a human donor in a cohort sampled during active COVID-19. The sample was peripheral blood. The chain is built from TRBV5-6 and TRBJ2-7; 10 bases line up with TRBD1. The CDR3 sequence: CASSDRGRVYEQYF. Written as DNA, the CDR3 is TGTGCCAGCAGCGACAGGGGGCGCGTCTACGAGCAGTACTTC.